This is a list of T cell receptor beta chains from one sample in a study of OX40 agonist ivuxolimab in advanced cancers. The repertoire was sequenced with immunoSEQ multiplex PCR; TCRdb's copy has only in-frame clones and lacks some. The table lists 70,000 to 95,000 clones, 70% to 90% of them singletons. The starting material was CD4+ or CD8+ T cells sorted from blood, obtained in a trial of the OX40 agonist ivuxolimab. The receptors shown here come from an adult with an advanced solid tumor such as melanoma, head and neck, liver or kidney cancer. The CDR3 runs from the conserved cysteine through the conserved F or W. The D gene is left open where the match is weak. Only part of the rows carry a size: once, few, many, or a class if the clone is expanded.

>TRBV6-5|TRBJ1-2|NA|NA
CASKNREGGYTF
TGTGCCAGCAAGAACAGGGAGGGTGGCTACACCTTC
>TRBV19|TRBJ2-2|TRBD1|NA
CASSIARDRGPGELFF
TGTGCCAGTAGTATAGCCCGGGACAGGGGCCCCGGGGAGCTGTTTTTT
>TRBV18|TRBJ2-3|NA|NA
CASSPILAGSPDTQYF
TGTGCCAGCTCACCAATTTTGGCAGGGTCACCGGATACGCAGTATTTT
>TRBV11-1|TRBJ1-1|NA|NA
CASSTQKNTEAFF
TGTGCCAGCAGTACCCAGAAGAACACTGAAGCTTTCTTT
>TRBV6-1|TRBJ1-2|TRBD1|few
CASSVGGTGEYGYTF
TGTGCCAGCAGTGTTGGTGGGACAGGGGAGTATGGCTACACCTTC
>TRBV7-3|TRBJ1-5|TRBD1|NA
CASSRDRWSPQHF
TGTGCCAGCAGTCGGGACAGGTGGAGCCCCCAGCATTTT
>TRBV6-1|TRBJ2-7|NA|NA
CASEESQGYYEQYF
TGTGCATCCGAGGAAAGTCAGGGGTACTACGAGCAGTACTTC
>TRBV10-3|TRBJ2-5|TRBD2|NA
CAISDRRGGQETQYF
TGTGCCATCAGTGACCGTAGGGGAGGGCAAGAGACCCAGTACTTC
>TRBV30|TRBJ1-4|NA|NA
CAWKGDTNEKLFF
TGTGCCTGGAAGGGGGATACTAATGAAAAACTGTTTTTT
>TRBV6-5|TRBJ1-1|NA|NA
CASAYLQGETEAFF
TGTGCCAGTGCCTATCTACAGGGAGAAACTGAAGCTTTCTTT
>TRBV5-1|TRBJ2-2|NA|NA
CASSLFAHENTGELFF
TGCGCCAGCAGCTTGTTTGCTCACGAGAACACCGGGGAGCTGTTTTTT
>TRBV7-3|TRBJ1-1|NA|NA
CASSHNRASVTEAFF
TGTGCCAGCAGTCATAACAGGGCCTCAGTCACTGAAGCTTTCTTT
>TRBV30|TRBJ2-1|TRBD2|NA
CAWSGGAGGWNEQFF
TGTGCCTGGAGTGGCGGGGCGGGGGGTTGGAATGAGCAGTTCTTC
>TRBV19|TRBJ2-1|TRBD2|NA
CASGRSSSYNEQFF
TGTGCTAGCGGGAGGTCGAGCTCCTACAATGAGCAGTTCTTC
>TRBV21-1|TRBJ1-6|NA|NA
CASSKKEGQFPNSPLHF
TGTGCCAGCAGCAAAAAGGAGGGACAGTTTCCCAATTCACCCCTCCACTTT
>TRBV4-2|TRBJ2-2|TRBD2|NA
CASSALLAGGPNGELFF
TGTGCCAGCAGCGCCCTCCTAGCGGGGGGGCCCAACGGGGAGCTGTTTTTT
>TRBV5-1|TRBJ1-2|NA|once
CASSGGVGYTF
TGCGCCAGCAGCGGAGGGGTTGGCTACACCTTC
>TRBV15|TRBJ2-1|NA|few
CATSRVGGIAQLGFF
TGTGCCACCAGCAGAGTAGGGGGAATAGCGCAGTTGGGGTTCTTC
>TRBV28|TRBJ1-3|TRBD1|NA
CASSGIRGRRHTIYF
TGTGCCAGCAGCGGCATCAGGGGGCGCAGACACACCATATATTTT
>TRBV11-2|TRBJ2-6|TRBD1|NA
CASSSPRGTGGSGANVLTF
TGTGCCAGCAGCTCGCCGAGGGGGACAGGGGGCTCTGGGGCCAACGTCCTGACTTTC
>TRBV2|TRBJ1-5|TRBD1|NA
CASREGDSPNQPQHF
TGTGCCAGCAGGGAAGGGGACAGCCCAAATCAGCCCCAGCATTTT
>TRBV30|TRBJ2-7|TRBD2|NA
CAWSMSGRSHEQYF
TGTGCCTGGAGTATGAGCGGGAGGTCTCACGAGCAGTACTTC
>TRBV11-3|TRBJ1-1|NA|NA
CASSSPGRGNTEAFF
TGTGCCAGCAGCTCACCGGGACGGGGGAACACTGAAGCTTTCTTT
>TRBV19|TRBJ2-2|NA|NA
CASSIEGRPTGELFF
TGTGCCAGTAGTATAGAGGGGAGGCCCACCGGGGAGCTGTTTTTT
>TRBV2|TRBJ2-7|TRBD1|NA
CASSRDRETYHEQYF
TGTGCCAGCAGTCGGGACAGGGAGACTTACCACGAGCAGTACTTC
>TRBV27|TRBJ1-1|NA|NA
CASSPRPRGSPDGTEAFF
TGTGCCAGCAGTCCTCGGCCCCGAGGCTCCCCGGATGGTACTGAAGCTTTCTTT
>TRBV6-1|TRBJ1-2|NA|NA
CASSAQSAYPLGAAGYGYTF
TGTGCCAGCAGTGCCCAGTCAGCCTACCCGTTAGGGGCCGCGGGGTATGGCTACACCTTC
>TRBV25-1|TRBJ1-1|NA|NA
CASSPNQVANTEAFF
TGTGCCAGCAGTCCGAACCAGGTTGCGAACACTGAAGCTTTCTTT
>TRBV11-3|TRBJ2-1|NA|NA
CASSLKRNEQFF
TGTGCCAGCAGCTTAAAAAGGAATGAGCAGTTCTTC
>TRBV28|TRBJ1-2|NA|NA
CASSSQGYGYTF
TGTGCCAGCAGTTCCCAAGGCTATGGCTACACCTTC
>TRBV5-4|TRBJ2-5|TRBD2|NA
CASSISGGRETQYF
TGTGCCAGCAGCATTAGCGGGGGGAGGGAGACCCAGTACTTC
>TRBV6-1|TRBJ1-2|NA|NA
CASIPPGANYGYTF
TGTGCCAGCATTCCCCCAGGGGCTAACTATGGCTACACCTTC
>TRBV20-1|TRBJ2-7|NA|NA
CSARGDYEQYF
TGCAGTGCTAGAGGGGATTACGAGCAGTACTTC
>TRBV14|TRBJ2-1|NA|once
CASSPHGVAMSPAKQFF
TGTGCCAGCAGCCCCCATGGGGTAGCGATGAGCCCGGCCAAGCAGTTCTTC
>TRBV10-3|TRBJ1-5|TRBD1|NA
CAISEWGQGSGNQPQHF
TGTGCCATCAGTGAGTGGGGACAGGGCTCTGGCAATCAGCCCCAGCATTTT
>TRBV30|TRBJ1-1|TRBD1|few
CAWSPTKGQMNTEAFF
TGTGCCTGGAGTCCTACCAAGGGACAGATGAACACTGAAGCTTTCTTT
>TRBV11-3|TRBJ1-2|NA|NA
CASSFSASYGYTF
TGTGCCAGCAGCTTTTCCGCCAGCTATGGCTACACCTTC
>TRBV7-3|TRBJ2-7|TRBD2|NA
CASSLLAGVSEQYF
TGTGCCAGCAGCTTACTAGCGGGGGTCTCCGAGCAGTACTTC
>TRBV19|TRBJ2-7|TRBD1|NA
CASSIGDRVYEQYF
TGTGCCAGTAGTATTGGGGACAGGGTCTACGAGCAGTACTTC
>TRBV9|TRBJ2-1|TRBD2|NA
CASSTMPGLAGVRNEQFF
TGTGCCAGCAGCACGATGCCGGGACTAGCGGGAGTTCGCAATGAGCAGTTCTTC
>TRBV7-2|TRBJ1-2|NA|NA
CASSSATGSYYGYTF
TGTGCCAGCAGCTCCGCGACGGGATCGTACTATGGCTACACCTTC
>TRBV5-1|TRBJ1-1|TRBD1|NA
CASSFLQGAEAFF
TGCGCCAGCAGCTTTCTTCAGGGGGCTGAAGCTTTCTTT
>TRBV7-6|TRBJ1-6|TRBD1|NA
CASSRSRGNSPLHF
TGTGCCAGCAGCCGCTCCAGGGGGAATTCACCCCTCCACTTT
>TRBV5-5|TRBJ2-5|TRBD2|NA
CASSSWTSGSPETQYF
TGTGCCAGCAGCTCCTGGACTAGCGGGAGCCCGGAGACCCAGTACTTC
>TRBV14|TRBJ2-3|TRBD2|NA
CASSQDRLAALTDTQYF
TGTGCCAGCAGCCAAGATAGACTAGCGGCCCTCACAGATACGCAGTATTTT
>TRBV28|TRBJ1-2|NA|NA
CASSLPGAYGYTF
TGTGCCAGCAGTTTGCCAGGGGCTTATGGCTACACCTTC
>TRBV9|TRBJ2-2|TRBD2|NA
CASSPTTSASTGELFF
TGTGCCAGCAGCCCGACAACTAGCGCGAGTACCGGGGAGCTGTTTTTT
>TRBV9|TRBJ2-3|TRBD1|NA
CASSTQDRERGSQYF
TGTGCCAGCAGCACACAGGACAGGGAACGGGGATCGCAGTATTTT
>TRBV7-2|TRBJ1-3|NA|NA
CASSSGIDSIYF
TGTGCCAGCAGCTCGGGAATAGACAGTATATATTTT
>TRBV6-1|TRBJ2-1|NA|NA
CASSEGVSQGEQFF
TGTGCCAGCAGTGAGGGGGTGAGCCAAGGGGAGCAGTTCTTC
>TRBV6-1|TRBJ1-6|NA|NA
CASSEAADRNSPLHF
TGTGCCAGCAGTGAAGCCGCGGACAGAAATTCACCCCTCCACTTT
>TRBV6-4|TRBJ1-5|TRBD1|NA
CASSAGTGVQPQHF
TGTGCCAGCAGCGCCGGGACAGGGGTTCAGCCCCAGCATTTT
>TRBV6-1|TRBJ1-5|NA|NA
CASSEGRNQPQHF
TGTGCCAGCAGTGAAGGGAGGAATCAGCCCCAGCATTTT
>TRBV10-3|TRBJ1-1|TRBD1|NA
CAISLDRAGTEAFF
TGTGCCATCAGCCTTGACAGGGCTGGGACTGAAGCTTTCTTT
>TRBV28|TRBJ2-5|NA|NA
CASSSQNRGTQYF
TGTGCCAGCAGTAGTCAAAATAGGGGGACCCAGTACTTC
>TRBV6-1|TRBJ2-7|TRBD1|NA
CASSADRGYYEQYF
TGTGCCAGCAGTGCGGACAGGGGTTACTACGAGCAGTACTTC
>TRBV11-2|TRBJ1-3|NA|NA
CASSLWPNGNTIYF
TGTGCCAGCAGCTTATGGCCAAACGGAAACACCATATATTTT
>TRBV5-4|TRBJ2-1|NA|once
CASSSQGLGSYNEQFF
TGTGCCAGCAGCTCACAGGGTTTGGGCTCCTACAATGAGCAGTTCTTC
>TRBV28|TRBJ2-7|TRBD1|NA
CASSPPPQGARNEQYF
TGTGCCAGCAGTCCCCCCCCACAGGGGGCAAGGAACGAGCAGTACTTC